The clone carrying this T cell receptor (beta chain) showed up just once. Some clones are missing from TCRdb's copy, which holds only in-frame ones; the method was immunoSEQ multiplex PCR. The repertoire holds about 100,000 clones, over 85% seen once, with 2.2% in the top ten. This specimen belongs to a study of T cell responses to AZD1222 COVID-19 vaccine. Germline CDR1 reads LNHDA; CDR2 reads SQIVND (reference sequence). CDR3 length: 15 amino acids. V was cut by 5 bases and J by 12 bases, with 20 bases left in between. This chain links TRBV19 with TRBJ1-6; tentatively, D is TRBD1 (5 bases). Specimen: peripheral blood, collected on day 0 of AZD1222 vaccination. The clonotype comes from an adult in good health. CDR3 amino acids: CASSAPGFGPGPLHF. CDR3 nucleotide sequence: TGTGCCAGTAGTGCTCCAGGGTTCGGCCCTGGACCCCTCCACTTT.